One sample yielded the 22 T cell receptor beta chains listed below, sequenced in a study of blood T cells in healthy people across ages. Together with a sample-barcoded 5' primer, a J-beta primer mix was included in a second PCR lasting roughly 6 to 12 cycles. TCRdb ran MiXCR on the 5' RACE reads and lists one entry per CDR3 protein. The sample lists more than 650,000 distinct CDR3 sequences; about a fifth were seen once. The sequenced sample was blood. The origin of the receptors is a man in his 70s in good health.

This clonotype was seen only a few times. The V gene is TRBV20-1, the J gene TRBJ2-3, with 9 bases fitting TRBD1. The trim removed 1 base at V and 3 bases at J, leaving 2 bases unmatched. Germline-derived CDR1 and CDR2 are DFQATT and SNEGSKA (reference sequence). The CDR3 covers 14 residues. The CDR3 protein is CSARAGQGTDTQYF. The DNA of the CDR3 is TGCAGTGCTAGAGCGGGACAGGGTACAGATACGCAGTATTTT.

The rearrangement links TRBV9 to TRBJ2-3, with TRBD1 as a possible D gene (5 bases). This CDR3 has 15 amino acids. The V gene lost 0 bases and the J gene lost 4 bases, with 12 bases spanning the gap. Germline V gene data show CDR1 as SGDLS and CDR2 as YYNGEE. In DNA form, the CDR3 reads TGTGCCAGCAGCGTAGAGGTCCAGGGCCCAGATACGCAGTATTTT. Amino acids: CASSVEVQGPDTQYF. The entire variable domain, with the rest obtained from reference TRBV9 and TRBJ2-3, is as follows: DSGVTQTPKHLITATGQRVTLRCSPRSGDLSVYWYQQSLDQGLQFLIQYYNGEERAKGNILERFSAQQFPDLHSELNLSSLELGDSALYFCASSVEVQGPDTQYFGPGTRLTVL.

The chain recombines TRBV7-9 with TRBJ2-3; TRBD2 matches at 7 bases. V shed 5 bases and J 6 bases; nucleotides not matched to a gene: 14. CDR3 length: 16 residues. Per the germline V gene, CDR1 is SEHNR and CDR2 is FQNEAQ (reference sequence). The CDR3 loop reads CASSLMGGTPADTQYF. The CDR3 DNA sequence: TGTGCCAGCAGCCTTATGGGAGGGACCCCCGCGGATACGCAGTATTTT.

Written as DNA, the CDR3 is TGTGCCAGCAGTACCCGACAGAATGAGCAGTTCTTC. Translation: CASSTRQNEQFF. The chain carries TRBV12-3 or TRBV12-4 and TRBJ2-1, with D maybe TRBD1 (5 bases). Deletions cut 5 bases from V and 7 bases from J, with 9 bases between. The CDR3 is 12 residues long.

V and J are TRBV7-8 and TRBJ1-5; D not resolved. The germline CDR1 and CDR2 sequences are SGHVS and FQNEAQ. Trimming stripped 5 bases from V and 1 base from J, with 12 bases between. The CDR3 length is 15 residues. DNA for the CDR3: TGTGCCAGCAGCCCCCACGAGTTGAGCAATCAGCCCCAGCATTTT. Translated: CASSPHELSNQPQHF.

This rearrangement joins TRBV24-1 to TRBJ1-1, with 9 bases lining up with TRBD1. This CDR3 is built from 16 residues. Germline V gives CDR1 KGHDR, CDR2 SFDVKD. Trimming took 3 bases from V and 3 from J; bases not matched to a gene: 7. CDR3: CATSDGTGPADTEAFF. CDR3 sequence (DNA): TGTGCCACCAGTGATGGGACAGGGCCTGCGGACACTGAAGCTTTCTTT.

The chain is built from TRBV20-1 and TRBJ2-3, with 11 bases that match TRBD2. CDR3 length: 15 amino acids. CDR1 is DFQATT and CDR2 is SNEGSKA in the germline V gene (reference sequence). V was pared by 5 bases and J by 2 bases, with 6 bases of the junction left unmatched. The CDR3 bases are TGCAGTGCTGCCCGACTAGCGGGGCACACAGATACGCAGTATTTT. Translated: CSAARLAGHTDTQYF.

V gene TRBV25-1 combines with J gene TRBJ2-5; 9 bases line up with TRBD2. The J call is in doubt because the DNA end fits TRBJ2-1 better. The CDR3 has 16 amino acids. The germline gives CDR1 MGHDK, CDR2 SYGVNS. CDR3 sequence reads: CASSEYGAGGRNEQFF. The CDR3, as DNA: TGTGCCAGCAGTGAATATGGGGCGGGAGGGAGGAATGAGCAGTTCTTC.

CDR3 loop: CASSPGLVVLNTGELFF. The CDR3, as DNA: TGCGCCAGCAGCCCGGGACTAGTAGTCTTGAACACCGGGGAGCTGTTTTTT. This rearrangement joins TRBV5-1 to TRBJ2-2, with 8 positions matching TRBD2. V was pared by 4 bases and J by 1 base, with 9 bases of the junction left unmatched. This CDR3 comprises 17 residues. The V gene's germline CDR1 is SGHRS and CDR2 YFSETQ.

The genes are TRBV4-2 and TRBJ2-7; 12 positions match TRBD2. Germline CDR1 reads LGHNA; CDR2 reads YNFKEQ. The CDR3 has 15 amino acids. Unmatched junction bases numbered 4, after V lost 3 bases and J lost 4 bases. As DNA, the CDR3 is TGTGCCAGCAGCCACCCGGGACTAGCGGGTTACGAGCAGTACTTC. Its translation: CASSHPGLAGYEQYF.

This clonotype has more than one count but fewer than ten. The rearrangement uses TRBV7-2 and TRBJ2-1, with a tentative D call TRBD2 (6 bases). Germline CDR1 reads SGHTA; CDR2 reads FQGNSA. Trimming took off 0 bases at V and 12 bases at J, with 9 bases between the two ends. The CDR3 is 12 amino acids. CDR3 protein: CASSLAGGGQFF. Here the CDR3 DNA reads TGTGCCAGCAGCTTAGCGGGGGGTGGGCAGTTCTTC.

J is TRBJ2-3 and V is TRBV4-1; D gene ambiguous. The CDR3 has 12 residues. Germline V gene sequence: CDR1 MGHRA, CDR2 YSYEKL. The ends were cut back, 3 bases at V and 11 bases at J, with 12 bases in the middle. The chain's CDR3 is CASSQERGKQYF. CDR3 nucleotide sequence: TGCGCCAGCAGCCAGGAGAGAGGAAAGCAGTATTTT.

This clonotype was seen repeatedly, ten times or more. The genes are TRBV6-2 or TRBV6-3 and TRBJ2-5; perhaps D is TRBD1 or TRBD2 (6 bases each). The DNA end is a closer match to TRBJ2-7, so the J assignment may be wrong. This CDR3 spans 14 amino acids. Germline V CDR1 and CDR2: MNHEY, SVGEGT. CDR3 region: CASELIQGGYEQYF. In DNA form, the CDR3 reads TGTGCCAGCGAGCTAATACAGGGAGGCTACGAGCAGTACTTC.

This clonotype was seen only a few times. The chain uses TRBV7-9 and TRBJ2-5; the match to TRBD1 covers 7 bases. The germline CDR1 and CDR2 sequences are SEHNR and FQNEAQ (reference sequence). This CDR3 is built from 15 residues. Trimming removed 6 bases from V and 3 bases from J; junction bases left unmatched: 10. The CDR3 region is CASRLKTGTEETQYF. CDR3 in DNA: TGTGCCAGCAGATTGAAAACCGGGACAGAAGAGACCCAGTACTTC. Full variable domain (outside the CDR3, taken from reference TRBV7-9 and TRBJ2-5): DTGVSQNPRHKITKRGQNVTFRCDPISEHNRLYWYRQTLGQGPEFLTYFQNEAQLEKSRLLSDRFSAERPKGSFSTLEIQRTEQGDSAMYLCASRLKTGTEETQYFGPGTRLLVL.

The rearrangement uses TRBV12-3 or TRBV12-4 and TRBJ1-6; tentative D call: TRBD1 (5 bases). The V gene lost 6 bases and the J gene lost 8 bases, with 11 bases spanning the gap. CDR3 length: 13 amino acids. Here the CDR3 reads CASRSQGHSPLHF. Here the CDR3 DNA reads TGTGCCAGCAGGTCCCAGGGACATTCACCCCTCCACTTT.

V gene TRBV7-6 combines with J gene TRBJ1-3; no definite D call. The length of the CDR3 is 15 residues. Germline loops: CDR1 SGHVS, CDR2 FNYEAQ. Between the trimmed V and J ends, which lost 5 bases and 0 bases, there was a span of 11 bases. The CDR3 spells CASSPWTASGNTIYF. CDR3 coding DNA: TGTGCCAGCAGCCCCTGGACGGCCTCTGGAAACACCATATATTTT.

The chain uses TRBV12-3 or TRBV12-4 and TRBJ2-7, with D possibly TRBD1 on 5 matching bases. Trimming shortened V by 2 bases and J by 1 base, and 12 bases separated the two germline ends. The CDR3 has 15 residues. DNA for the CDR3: TGTGCCAGCAGTTTATCGAGTAAGGGGTCCTACGAGCAGTACTTC. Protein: CASSLSSKGSYEQYF.

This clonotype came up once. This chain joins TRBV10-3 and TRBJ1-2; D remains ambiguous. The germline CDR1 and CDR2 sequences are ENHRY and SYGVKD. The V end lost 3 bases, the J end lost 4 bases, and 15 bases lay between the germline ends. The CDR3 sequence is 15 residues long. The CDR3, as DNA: TGTGCCATCAGTGATCCGGAAGGTGGACGCTATGGCTACACCTTC. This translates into CAISDPEGGRYGYTF.

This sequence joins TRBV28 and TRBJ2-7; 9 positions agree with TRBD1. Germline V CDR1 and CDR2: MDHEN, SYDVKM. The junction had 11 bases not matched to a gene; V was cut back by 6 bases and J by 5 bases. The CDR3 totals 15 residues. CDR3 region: CASSSDRGYSDEQYF. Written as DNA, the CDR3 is TGTGCCAGCAGCAGTGACAGGGGGTACAGCGACGAGCAGTACTTC.

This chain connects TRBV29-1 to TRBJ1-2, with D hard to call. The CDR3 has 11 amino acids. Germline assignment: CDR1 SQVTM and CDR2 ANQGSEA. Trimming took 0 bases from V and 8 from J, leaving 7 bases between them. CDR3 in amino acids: CSVEERQGYTF. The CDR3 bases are TGCAGCGTTGAAGAGCGGCAAGGCTACACCTTC.

The CDR3 here is CASSGLTSTDTQYF. CDR3 coding DNA: TGTGCCAGCAGTGGGCTAACTAGCACAGATACGCAGTATTTT. The chain employs TRBV7-8 and TRBJ2-3; D call uncertain. The CDR3 has 14 residues. V was cut by 6 bases and J by 0 bases, with 10 bases left in between. Germline V lookup: CDR1 SGHVS, CDR2 FQNEAQ. Filled out from reference TRBV7-8 and TRBJ2-3, the complete variable domain reads GAGVSQSPRYKVAKRGQDVALRCDPISGHVSLFWYQQALGQGPEFLTYFQNEAQLDKSGLPSDRFFAERPEGSVSTLKIQRTQQEDSAVYLCASSGLTSTDTQYFGPGTRLTVL.

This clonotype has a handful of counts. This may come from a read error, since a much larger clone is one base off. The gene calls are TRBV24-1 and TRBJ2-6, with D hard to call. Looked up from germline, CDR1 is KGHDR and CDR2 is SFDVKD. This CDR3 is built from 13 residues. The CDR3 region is CAASGAGANVLTF. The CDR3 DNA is TGTGCCGCCAGTGGAGCTGGGGCCAACGTCCTGACTTTC.